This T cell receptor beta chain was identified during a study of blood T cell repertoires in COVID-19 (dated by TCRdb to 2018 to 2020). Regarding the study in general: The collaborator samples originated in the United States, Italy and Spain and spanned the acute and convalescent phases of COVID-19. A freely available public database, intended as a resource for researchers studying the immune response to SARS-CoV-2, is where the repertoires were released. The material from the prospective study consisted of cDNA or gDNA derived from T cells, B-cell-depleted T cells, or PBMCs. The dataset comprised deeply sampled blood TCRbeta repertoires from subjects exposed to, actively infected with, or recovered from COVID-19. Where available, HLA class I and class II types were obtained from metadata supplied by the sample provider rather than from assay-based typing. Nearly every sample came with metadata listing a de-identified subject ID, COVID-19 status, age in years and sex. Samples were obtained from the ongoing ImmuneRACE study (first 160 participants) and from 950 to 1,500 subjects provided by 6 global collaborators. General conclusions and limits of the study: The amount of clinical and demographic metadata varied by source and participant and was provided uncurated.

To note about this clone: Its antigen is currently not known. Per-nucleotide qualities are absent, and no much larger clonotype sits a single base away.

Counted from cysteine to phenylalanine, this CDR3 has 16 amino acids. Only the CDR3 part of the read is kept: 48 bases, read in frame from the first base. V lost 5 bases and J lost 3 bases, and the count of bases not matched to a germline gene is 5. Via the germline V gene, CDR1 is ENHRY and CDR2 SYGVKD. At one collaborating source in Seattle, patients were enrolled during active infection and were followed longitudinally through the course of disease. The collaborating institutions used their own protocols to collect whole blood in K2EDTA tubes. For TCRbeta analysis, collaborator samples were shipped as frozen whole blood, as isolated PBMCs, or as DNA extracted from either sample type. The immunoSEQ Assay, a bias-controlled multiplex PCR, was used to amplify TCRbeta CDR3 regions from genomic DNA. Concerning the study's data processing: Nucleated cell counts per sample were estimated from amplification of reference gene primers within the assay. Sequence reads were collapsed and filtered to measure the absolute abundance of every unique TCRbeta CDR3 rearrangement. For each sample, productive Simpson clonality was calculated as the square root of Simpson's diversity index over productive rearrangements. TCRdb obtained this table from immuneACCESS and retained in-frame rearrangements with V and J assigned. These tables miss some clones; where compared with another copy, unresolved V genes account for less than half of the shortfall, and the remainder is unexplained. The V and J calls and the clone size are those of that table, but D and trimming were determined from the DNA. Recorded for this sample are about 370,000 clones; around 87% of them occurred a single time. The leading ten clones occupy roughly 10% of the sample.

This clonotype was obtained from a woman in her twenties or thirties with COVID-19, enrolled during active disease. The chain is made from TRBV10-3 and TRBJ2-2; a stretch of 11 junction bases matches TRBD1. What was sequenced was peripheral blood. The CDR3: CAISRPGQGDTGELFF. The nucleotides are TGTGCCATCAGTCGACCGGGACAGGGGGACACCGGGGAGCTGTTTTTT.